This entry lists 2 T cell receptor beta chains sequenced from one sample in a study of blood T cells in healthy people across ages. Sample-barcoded 5' priming and a J-beta primer mix drove a second PCR of roughly 6 to 12 cycles. TCRdb independently ran MiXCR on the 5' RACE reads; one entry per CDR3 protein. The data show more than 500,000 distinct CDR3 sequences, with 27% seen just once and 3% to 4% held by the top ten. These sequences were also reported in another study, on T cells of mothers and their children.

What was sequenced was blood. The receptors here all came from a boy between 2 and 10 years old in good health.

The chain links TRBV11-2 to TRBJ1-1; D possibly corresponds to TRBD1 (5 bases). V lost 5 bases and J 8 bases, leaving 15 bases between the germline ends. In germline, CDR1 is SGHAT, CDR2 FQNNGV. CDR3 length: 13 residues. CDR3 loop: CASSAGTEGEAFF. In DNA form, the CDR3 reads TGTGCCAGCAGCGCAGGGACCGAAGGGGAAGCTTTCTTT.

In DNA, the CDR3 is TGTGCCAGCACCCCTTATGGCCCCGGCGGAGGGAGGTCCAAAAACATTCAGTACTTC. Encoded protein: CASTPYGPGGGRSKNIQYF. The J gene is TRBJ2-4, the V gene TRBV28; a possible D gene is TRBD2 (6 bases). The CDR3 is 19 residues long. V shed 7 bases and J shed 2 bases, with 27 bases lying between them. Germline V lookup: CDR1 MDHEN, CDR2 SYDVKM. Together with reference TRBV28 and TRBJ2-4, the CDR3 gives the full variable domain: DVKVTQSSRYLVKRTGEKVFLECVQDMDHENMFWYRQDPGLGLRLIYFSYDVKMKEKGDIPEGYSVSREKKERFSLILESASTNQTSMYLCASTPYGPGGGRSKNIQYFGAGTRLSVL.